This T cell receptor beta chain was identified in a study of blood T cell repertoires in COVID-19. For the study at large: Both acute and convalescent COVID-19 samples were obtained from the United States, Italy and Spain. PBMCs, B-cell-depleted T cells, or T cells were the source of the cDNA or gDNA that made up the material.

As originally analysed: Estimation of nucleated cell counts relied on the amplification of reference gene primers. Assay used: immunoSEQ multiplex PCR; TCRdb lists only in-frame clones, some missing. That table is the source of V, J and clone size, and D and trimming were worked out from the DNA. The table lists approximately 130,000 clones, roughly nine tenths of them singletons. Germline CDR1 reads MNHEY; CDR2 reads SMNVEV (reference sequence). The length of the CDR3 is 15 residues. Losses at the gene ends were 6 bases for V and 4 bases for J; bases not matched to a gene: 10. The specimen sequenced was peripheral blood. The clonotype was recovered from a man between 65 and 85 years old with active or convalescent COVID-19. V is TRBV27 and J is TRBJ1-1; 8 nucleotides agree with TRBD1. CDR3: CASRPDRVGGTEAFF. The CDR3 DNA sequence: TGTGCCAGCAGACCGGACAGGGTGGGTGGCACTGAAGCTTTCTTT.